This T cell receptor beta chain was documented in a study of T-cell memory formation after mild COVID-19. Across the study: The two donors had largely donor-specific TCR clusters.

Remarks on this clonotype: What it binds is not known.

The study, taken as a whole, reports: Pre-infection memory carried some responding clones, suggesting that cross-reactive memory joined.

Germline CDR1 and CDR2: SEHNR and FQNEAQ (reference sequence). With 0 bases clipped from V and 7 bases from J, the junction kept 5 bases outside the gene matches. This CDR3 spans 14 amino acids. TCRdb passed the 5' RACE reads through MiXCR, listing each CDR3 protein once. Seen here are about 300,000 distinct CDR3 sequences, just under 20% observed once, and the top ten hold around a fifth. This sequence originates from a man between 18 and 29 years old who had mild COVID-19 (a few samples of this study predate the infection). Cell type and time point are not known. Sequencing was performed on PBMCs or a T cell subset sorted from them (not recorded which). The chain recombines TRBV7-9 with TRBJ2-5; the match to TRBD2 covers 7 bases. The CDR3 sequence: CASSLAGLEWTQYF. As DNA, the CDR3 is TGTGCCAGCAGCTTAGCCGGACTAGAGTGGACCCAGTACTTC. The whole variable domain, remainder taken from reference TRBV7-9 and TRBJ2-5, is DTGVSQNPRHKITKRGQNVTFRCDPISEHNRLYWYRQTLGQGPEFLTYFQNEAQLEKSRLLSDRFSAERPKGSFSTLEIQRTEQGDSAMYLCASSLAGLEWTQYFGPGTRLLVL.